These 9 T cell receptor beta chains share one sample of origin, sequenced in a study of T cell clones after liver transplantation. The protocol was immunoSEQ multiplex PCR, while the TCRdb copy is restricted to in-frame clones and leaves out a portion. Among some 9,000 clones, around 72% were seen once, and the ten largest hold approximately 23%. The sample was CD8+ T cells from blood, taken at the roughly 15-month timepoint. The receptors originated from a human patient who received a liver transplant. Some of the T cells may derive from the graft donor.

V is TRBV7-8 and J is TRBJ2-7; unclear D gene. Looked up from germline, CDR1 is SGHVS and CDR2 is FQNEAQ. The V and J ends lost 7 bases and 5 bases respectively, with 6 bases between them. This CDR3 has 10 residues. The CDR3 coding sequence is TGTGCCAGCAAGCTGAACGAGCAGTACGTC. Its protein product is CASKLNEQYV.

The gene calls are TRBV7-9 and TRBJ2-7; D is perhaps TRBD1 (5 bases). Germline CDR1 and CDR2: SEHNR and FQNEAQ (reference sequence). The CDR3 is 13 amino acids. V lost 6 bases to trimming and J lost 1 base, with 10 bases between them. The CDR3 is CASSTDTSYEQYF. The CDR3 region has the DNA TGTGCCAGCAGTACGGACACTTCCTACGAGCAGTACTTC.

V gene TRBV30 combines with J gene TRBJ1-5, with D possibly matching TRBD1 (6 bases). The CDR3 sequence is 13 residues long. Germline V CDR1 and CDR2: GTSNPN, SVGIG (reference sequence). Trimming left V 4 bases short and J 6 bases short, with 13 bases between. The CDR3 DNA is TGTGCCTGGAATGAGGGGGGGACTCAGCCCCAGCATTTT. Translating it yields CAWNEGGTQPQHF.

The table lists this clone with a count of one. In DNA, the CDR3 is TGTGCCACCAGCAGACCGGAGGGGGGCGGGAATGAGCAGTTCTTC. Protein sequence: CATSRPEGGGNEQFF. The rearrangement uses TRBV15 and TRBJ2-1; TRBD1 or TRBD2 may be the D gene (6 bases each). The CDR3 is made up of 15 amino acids. CDR1 is LNHNV and CDR2 is YYDKDF in the germline V gene (reference sequence). V gave up 2 bases and J gave up 7 bases, with 15 bases separating them.

CDR3 nucleotides: TGTGCCAGCAGCGTGCAGGGGAACTCCTACAATGAGCAGTTCTTC. It specifies CASSVQGNSYNEQFF. The chain couples TRBV9 to TRBJ2-1, with D possibly TRBD1 on 6 matching bases. V gave up 2 bases and J gave up 0 bases, with 9 bases separating them. The CDR3 contains 15 residues. CDR1 is SGDLS, CDR2 YYNGEE, per germline.

Here the CDR3 DNA reads TGTGCCAGCAGTTGGGACAGCACAGATACGCAGTATTTT. This encodes CASSWDSTDTQYF. The rearrangement uses TRBV6-1 and TRBJ2-3; the D call may be TRBD1 or TRBD2 (5 bases each). The CDR3 totals 13 residues. The germline V and J ends were trimmed by 5 bases and 0 bases, with 6 bases remaining between them. In germline, CDR1 is MNHNS, CDR2 SASEGT.

The chain uses TRBV19 and TRBJ1-1, with TRBD1 matching over 7 bases. Germline-derived CDR1 and CDR2 are LNHDA and SQIVND (reference sequence). This CDR3 spans 13 amino acids. Unmatched junction bases numbered 0, after V lost 5 bases and J lost 0 bases. The CDR3 region is CASSQGVNTEAFF. CDR3 DNA sequence: TGTGCCAGTAGTCAGGGGGTGAACACTGAAGCTTTCTTT. The variable domain in full, with the rest retrieved from reference TRBV19 and TRBJ1-1, is DGGITQSPKYLFRKEGQNVTLSCEQNLNHDAMYWYRQDPGQGLRLIYYSQIVNDFQKGDIAEGYSVSREKKESFPLTVTSAQKNPTAFYLCASSQGVNTEAFFGQGTRLTVV.

Here the CDR3 reads CASSESGGATDTQYF. The CDR3 bases are TGTGCCAGCAGTGAAAGCGGGGGGGCCACAGATACGCAGTATTTT. The V and J genes are TRBV6-4 and TRBJ2-3; 10 nucleotides match TRBD2. CDR3 size: 15 residues. With 3 bases clipped from V and 2 bases from J, the junction kept 2 bases outside the gene matches. Germline CDR1 reads MRHNA; CDR2 reads SNTAGT.

This clone was picked up a small number of times. This chain uses TRBV6-1 with TRBJ2-7; TRBD2 matches 13 bases. The V and J ends lost 6 bases and 5 bases, in that order; junction bases with no gene match: 1. Looked up from germline, CDR1 is MNHNS and CDR2 is SASEGT. This CDR3 is 13 amino acids long. This chain's CDR3 is CASRGTSGNEQYF. The CDR3 nucleotides are TGTGCCAGCAGAGGGACTAGCGGGAACGAGCAGTACTTC.